Below, 30 T cell receptor beta chains from the same sample are listed, as sequenced in a study of blood T cell repertoires in COVID-19 (dated by TCRdb to the early 2020s). Library preparation employed the immunoSEQ multiplex PCR assay. In its TCRdb copy, this immuneACCESS table keeps in-frame sequences only and misses some clones. Where compared with another copy, unresolved V genes explain less than half of these, and the others have no known cause. The sample has 100,000 or so clones on record, around 90% of them singletons. More than 5.5% of the sample comes from the top ten. Input material: peripheral blood. The receptors come from a man in his 70s with acute or convalescent COVID-19.

This rearrangement joins TRBV12-3 or TRBV12-4 to TRBJ1-5, with TRBD1 matching over 7 bases. The CDR3 is made up of 13 amino acids. Trimming at V came to 6 bases and at J to 3 bases, leaving 2 bases not matched to a gene. The CDR3 reads CASRGTVNQPQHF. CDR3 nucleotides: TGTGCCAGCAGAGGGACAGTCAATCAGCCCCAGCATTTT.

The genes are TRBV5-1 and TRBJ2-7; 11 bases fit TRBD2. Germline V gives CDR1 SGHRS, CDR2 YFSETQ. This CDR3 contains 21 residues. Trimming removed 0 bases from V and 4 bases from J; junction bases left unmatched: 21. The CDR3 loop reads CASSLETGLSGRGPRRYEQYF. The CDR3 DNA sequence: TGCGCCAGCAGCTTGGAGACGGGCCTTAGCGGGAGGGGCCCGAGGCGTTACGAGCAGTACTTC.

The rearrangement joins TRBV5-6 to TRBJ1-5; no reliable D call. The germline CDR1 and CDR2 sequences are SGHDT and YYEEEE. V shed 6 bases and J shed 4 bases, with 17 bases lying between them. This CDR3 is 15 amino acids long. The CDR3 sequence: CASTLGPGRNQPQHF. The CDR3 nucleotides are TGTGCCAGCACGCTAGGCCCGGGGAGGAATCAGCCCCAGCATTTT.

The V and J genes are TRBV2 and TRBJ1-5; TRBD1 matches at 7 bases. The V gene's germline CDR1 is SNHLY and CDR2 FYNNEI. Trimming at V came to 3 bases and at J to 2 bases, leaving 4 bases not matched to a gene. The length of the CDR3 is 15 residues. The CDR3 DNA follows: TGTGCCAGCAGTGACCAGGGGGGCGGCAATCAGCCCCAGCATTTT. This sequence encodes CASSDQGGGNQPQHF.

In DNA, the CDR3 is TGTGCCAGCAGCCAAGGTCGAGAGACCCAGTACTTC. As protein: CASSQGRETQYF. This chain links TRBV3-1 (or the pseudogene TRBV3-2) with TRBJ2-5; D gene ambiguous. The germline V and J ends were trimmed by 1 base and 4 bases, with 4 bases remaining between them. Germline-derived CDR1 and CDR2 are LGHDT and YNNKEL (reference sequence). The CDR3 is made up of 12 amino acids.

This clone was detected only once. This CDR3 is also generated by other DNA sequences in the sample. The CDR3 reads CASSLAGGDQPQHF. The CDR3 region has the DNA TGCGCCAGCAGCTTGGCAGGGGGTGATCAGCCCCAGCATTTT. The chain has TRBV5-1 and TRBJ1-5; TRBD1 matches 7 bases. V trimming: 0 bases; J trimming: 5 bases; junction bases outside the gene matches: 2. Germline CDR1 and CDR2: SGHRS and YFSETQ. The CDR3 consists of 14 residues.

The chain carries TRBV7-8 and TRBJ1-2; TRBD1 might be the D (6 bases). Germline V lookup: CDR1 SGHVS, CDR2 FQNEAQ. The CDR3 spans 14 residues. V lost 5 bases to trimming and J lost 4 bases, with 14 bases between them. The CDR3 DNA is TGTGCCAGCAGCGGAAACAGGGCAACCTATGGCTACACCTTC. Translation: CASSGNRATYGYTF.

This clone was found once. This chain joins TRBV6-4 and TRBJ2-5; D gene unclear. Germline V lookup: CDR1 MRHNA, CDR2 SNTAGT. V was pared by 3 bases and J by 1 base, with 6 bases between. This CDR3 is built from 13 residues. CDR3 coding DNA: TGTGCCAGCAGTGAAATGGCCCAAGAGACCCAGTACTTC. Its protein product is CASSEMAQETQYF.

V usage is TRBV7-3 and J usage is TRBJ2-7, with D possibly being TRBD2 (6 bases). The germline gives CDR1 SGHTA, CDR2 FQGTGA. This CDR3 region has 17 residues. Trimming took 6 bases from V and 2 from J, leaving 23 bases between them. CDR3 nucleotides: TGTGCCAGCAGTTATAGCGGCCGAATCAGGCCCACCTACGAGCAGTACTTC. It codes for CASSYSGRIRPTYEQYF.

The chain employs TRBV7-9 and TRBJ2-7; 9 bases agree with TRBD2. This CDR3 region has 14 residues. Trimming removed 3 bases from V and 6 bases from J; junction bases left unmatched: 6. Germline lookup yields CDR1 SEHNR and CDR2 FQNEAQ (reference sequence). The CDR3 DNA sequence: TGTGCCAGCAGCTTTAGCGGGAGTGGGCGCGAGCAGTACTTC. It encodes CASSFSGSGREQYF.

This chain links TRBV9 with TRBJ1-1; TRBD1 is a possible D gene (5 bases). Germline values: CDR1 SGDLS, CDR2 YYNGEE. This CDR3 contains 14 residues. V lost 0 bases and J 7 bases, leaving 13 bases between the germline ends. CDR3 in amino acids: CASSVGTPTGEAFF. As DNA, the CDR3 is TGTGCCAGCAGCGTAGGGACACCCACGGGTGAAGCTTTCTTT.

The chain combines TRBV7-2 with TRBJ2-1, with no clear D. V was trimmed by 1 base and J by 0 bases, leaving 7 bases between them. Germline V gene sequence: CDR1 SGHTA, CDR2 FQGNSA. The CDR3 consists of 15 residues. The CDR3 region is CASSLDASSYNEQFF. The CDR3 coding sequence is TGTGCCAGCAGCTTAGACGCGAGCTCCTACAATGAGCAGTTCTTC. Variable domain in full (rest from reference TRBV7-2 and TRBJ2-1): GAGVSQSPSNKVTEKGKDVELRCDPISGHTALYWYRQSLGQGLEFLIYFQGNSAPDKSGLPSDRFSAERTGGSVSTLTIQRTQQEDSAVYLCASSLDASSYNEQFFGPGTRLTVL.

The chain links TRBV24-1 to TRBJ2-3; D not resolved. V was trimmed by 4 bases and J by 5 bases, leaving 9 bases between them. Germline loops: CDR1 KGHDR, CDR2 SFDVKD. This CDR3 is 13 amino acids long. CDR3 loop: CATSDRLVDTQYF. The CDR3 nucleotides read TGTGCCACCAGTGACAGACTGGTAGATACGCAGTATTTT.

This chain connects TRBV5-1 to TRBJ2-2, with TRBD1 matching 9 bases. From germline, CDR1 is SGHRS and CDR2 YFSETQ. Trimming took 4 bases from V and 7 from J; bases not matched to a gene: 8. This CDR3 region has 15 residues. The CDR3 DNA follows: TGCGCCAGCAGCGACCGGGACAGGGTGATCGGGGAGCTGTTTTTT. Its translation is CASSDRDRVIGELFF. The full variable domain, with the rest looked up from reference TRBV5-1 and TRBJ2-2, is KAGVTQTPRYLIKTRGQQVTLSCSPISGHRSVSWYQQTPGQGLQFLFEYFSETQRNKGNFPGRFSGRQFSNSRSEMNVSTLELGDSALYLCASSDRDRVIGELFFGEGSRLTVL.

The chain links TRBV13 to TRBJ2-7; 10 nucleotides line up with TRBD1. Germline assignment: CDR1 PRHDT and CDR2 FYEKMQ (reference sequence). The junction had 5 bases not matched to a gene; V was cut back by 0 bases and J by 6 bases. This CDR3 spans 15 amino acids. The CDR3: CASSLGLGQGLEQYF. In DNA, the CDR3 is TGTGCCAGCAGCTTAGGCCTGGGACAGGGGCTCGAGCAGTACTTC.

CDR3 nucleotide sequence: TGTGCCAGTAGTATAGATCCGGGAACATTAAGTTCACCCCTCCACTTT. It yields the protein CASSIDPGTLSSPLHF. The chain joins TRBV19 to TRBJ1-6; D unclear. The V end was cut by 0 bases, the J end by 9 bases, with 15 bases between. CDR1 LNHDA and CDR2 SQIVND come from the germline V gene (reference sequence). The CDR3 loop spans 16 amino acids. The full variable domain, with the rest looked up from reference TRBV19 and TRBJ1-6, is DGGITQSPKYLFRKEGQNVTLSCEQNLNHDAMYWYRQDPGQGLRLIYYSQIVNDFQKGDIAEGYSVSREKKESFPLTVTSAQKNPTAFYLCASSIDPGTLSSPLHFGNGTRLTVT.

The V call is TRBV6-5, the J call TRBJ2-7, with TRBD1 matching over 12 bases. Germline CDR1 MNHEY, CDR2 SVGAGI. The trim removed 7 bases at V and 7 bases at J, leaving 8 bases unmatched. The CDR3 consists of 14 residues. In nucleotides, the CDR3 is TGTGCCAGCATGCGGGACAGGGGGCCTAGGGAGCAGTACTTC. Protein: CASMRDRGPREQYF.

This clone appeared a single time. V and J are TRBV12-3 or TRBV12-4 and TRBJ1-2; maybe TRBD1 (5 bases). The CDR3 contains 13 residues. V dropped 7 bases and J dropped 8 bases, with 17 bases sitting between them. This CDR3 reads CASTPTRGSGYTF. As DNA, the CDR3 is TGTGCCAGCACCCCGACCCGGGGGTCGGGCTACACCTTC.

The chain recombines TRBV9 with TRBJ1-4; perhaps TRBD1 as D (5 bases). The CDR3 spans 15 residues. The germline V gene encodes CDR1 SGDLS and CDR2 YYNGEE. V shed 4 bases and J shed 6 bases, with 16 bases lying between them. CDR3 residues: CASSSTGRADEKLFF. Here the CDR3 DNA reads TGTGCCAGCAGCTCAACTGGCAGGGCGGATGAAAAACTGTTTTTT.

The V gene is TRBV6-6, the J gene TRBJ1-1; D gene ambiguous. Germline assignment: CDR1 MNHNY and CDR2 SVGAGI (reference sequence). CDR3 size: 14 residues. Trimming pared 6 bases from V and 1 base from J, leaving 12 bases between. For the CDR3, the DNA is TGTGCCAGCAGCCCTAATCGAGGGAACACTGAAGCTTTCTTT. Translated, it gives CASSPNRGNTEAFF.

V usage is TRBV5-4 and J usage is TRBJ1-4, with D maybe TRBD1 (6 bases). V was clipped by 1 base and J by 8 bases, with 15 bases between them. Germline V gives CDR1 SGHNT, CDR2 YYREEE (reference sequence). This CDR3 spans 15 amino acids. CDR3: CASSLRAQGREKLFF. CDR3 DNA: TGTGCCAGCAGCTTGCGGGCACAGGGTAGGGAAAAACTGTTTTTT.

This clone appeared once. The V gene is TRBV6-5, the J gene TRBJ1-2, with D possibly matching TRBD1 (6 bases). V was clipped by 2 bases and J by 7 bases, with 14 bases between them. Per the germline V gene, CDR1 is MNHEY and CDR2 is SVGAGI. This CDR3 has 14 residues. CDR3 sequence: CASSYTGSGAGYTF. CDR3 coding DNA: TGTGCCAGCAGTTACACAGGGAGCGGTGCTGGCTACACCTTC.

Regarding this clone: The junction departs from the called germline gene at one end, perhaps through a read error. The same CDR3 is also encoded by other DNA sequences in this sample. The genes are TRBV4-1 and TRBJ2-7, with D perhaps matching TRBD2 (6 bases). Germline V gives CDR1 MGHRA, CDR2 YSYEKL. The CDR3 totals 15 residues. The DNA for the CDR3 is TGCGCCAGTAGCCGCCGTCGGGAGAATACGGGCGAGCAGTACTTC. Protein: CASSRRRENTGEQYF.

The chain combines TRBV19 with TRBJ2-3; D gene ambiguous. The germline V gene encodes CDR1 LNHDA and CDR2 SQIVND (reference sequence). The CDR3 loop spans 13 amino acids. Deletions cut 4 bases from V and 1 base from J, with 6 bases between. CDR3: CASSTRGTDTQYF. The CDR3 DNA reads as TGTGCCAGTAGTACTCGGGGCACAGATACGCAGTATTTT.

This clone was found once. The V call is TRBV30, the J call TRBJ1-4, with TRBD1 identical over 7 bases. This CDR3 contains 16 residues. Per germline, CDR1 GTSNPN and CDR2 SVGIG (reference sequence). V lost 3 bases to trimming and J lost 7 bases; unmatched junction nucleotides: 14. The CDR3 bases are TGTGCCTGGAGGGTTTCCCCGCAGGGGGTGGGTGAAAAACTGTTTTTT. Translated, it gives CAWRVSPQGVGEKLFF. The whole variable domain, remainder taken from reference TRBV30 and TRBJ1-4, is SQTIHQWPATLVQPVGSPLSLECTVEGTSNPNLYWYRQAAGRGLQLLFYSVGIGQISSEVPQNLSASRPQDRQFILSSKKLLLSDSGFYLCAWRVSPQGVGEKLFFGSGTQLSVL.

The chain couples TRBV5-1 to TRBJ1-6; 9 bases agree with TRBD1. The junction had 15 bases not matched to a gene; V was cut back by 5 bases and J by 9 bases. Germline-derived CDR1 and CDR2 are SGHRS and YFSETQ. The CDR3 loop spans 17 amino acids. CDR3 coding DNA: TGCGCCAGCAGAACCGGGACAGGGAGGGCAGTTGGTTCACCCCTCCACTTT. This gives the protein CASRTGTGRAVGSPLHF.

This rearrangement joins TRBV6-1 to TRBJ1-1; D is possibly TRBD1 (5 bases). With 2 bases removed from V and 3 bases from J, the gap between germline ends came to 13 bases. CDR3 length: 15 residues. The germline CDR1 and CDR2 sequences are MNHNS and SASEGT. The CDR3 sequence is CASSESGAWDTEAFF. For the CDR3, the DNA is TGTGCCAGCAGTGAAAGCGGGGCTTGGGACACTGAAGCTTTCTTT.

This chain uses TRBV5-1 with TRBJ2-2, with D possibly being TRBD2 (6 bases). With 0 bases removed from V and 7 bases from J, the gap between germline ends came to 13 bases. Germline V gives CDR1 SGHRS, CDR2 YFSETQ. The CDR3 is 15 residues long. As DNA, the CDR3 is TGCGCCAGCAGCTTGGAGTGGCTCGGGAGCGGGGAGCTGTTTTTT. It encodes CASSLEWLGSGELFF.

This clone has just one count. The rearrangement uses TRBV3-1 (or the pseudogene TRBV3-2) and TRBJ1-2; D possibly corresponds to TRBD1 (5 bases). Trimming removed 1 base from V and 4 bases from J, with 7 bases in between. The germline V gene has CDR1 LGHDT and CDR2 YNNKEL (reference sequence). The CDR3 is made up of 13 amino acids. The CDR3 spells CASSQGGVYGYTF. CDR3 in DNA: TGTGCCAGCAGCCAAGGGGGCGTCTATGGCTACACCTTC.

The rearrangement links TRBV7-6 to TRBJ1-6; TRBD1 matches at 8 bases. From germline, CDR1 is SGHVS and CDR2 FNYEAQ. V lost 4 bases to trimming and J lost 6 bases; unmatched junction nucleotides: 5. There are 15 residues in the CDR3. This CDR3 reads CASSSHRGSNSPLHF. CDR3 bases: TGTGCCAGCAGCTCGCACAGGGGGAGTAATTCACCCCTCCACTTT.